This TCR beta chain was recovered during a study of blood T cell repertoires in COVID-19. Using immunoSEQ multiplex PCR, the repertoire was profiled, and TCRdb retains in-frame clones only, with some absent. The sample has around 290,000 clones; roughly nine tenths are singletons. The ends were cut back, 5 bases at V and 4 bases at J, with 18 bases in the middle. Germline values: CDR1 LNHDA, CDR2 SQIVND (reference sequence). The CDR3 has 16 amino acids. The J gene is TRBJ1-5, the V gene TRBV19; maybe TRBD1 (6 bases). Sequenced material: PBMCs or T cells enriched from blood (not recorded which). The source is a woman aged 18-29 years who had recovered from COVID-19. The CDR3 region has the DNA TGTGCCAGTAGTCCGCGGGCAGGGGCGACGAATCAGCCCCAGCATTTT. It translates to CASSPRAGATNQPQHF.